A selection of T cell receptor beta chains follows, all from one sample in a study of CD8+ T cells in alopecia areata. Data came from immunoSEQ multiplex PCR; TCRdb stores just in-frame clones and leaves some out. The sample contains 190,000 or so clones, around 60% of which appear only once. Sequenced material: CD4+ T cells sorted from blood, taken at week 4, from a patient treated with tofacitinib. Source of these receptors: a human donor with alopecia areata. The CDR3 runs from the conserved cysteine through the conserved F or W. The order of the fields is clone size, J gene, D gene, V gene, CDR3 DNA, CDR3 protein. D genes are given only for firm matches. The size entry is marked missing in some rows and otherwise reads once, few, many or a size class.

>NA|TRBJ1-2|NA|TRBV28
TGTGCCAGCACCAAAACGGATAACTATGGCTACACCTTC
CASTKTDNYGYTF
>NA|TRBJ2-7|NA|TRBV27
TGTGCCAGCGGTCCGAACGAGGGGAAGGGGTCCTACGAGCAGTACTTC
CASGPNEGKGSYEQYF
>NA|TRBJ2-7|NA|TRBV7-2
TGTGCCAGCAGCCGCGGGATCTACTACGAGCAGTACTTC
CASSRGIYYEQYF
>once|TRBJ1-1|NA|TRBV30
TGTGCCTGGAAAGTTCACAGGGAGGTCACTGAAGCTTTCTTT
CAWKVHREVTEAFF
>NA|TRBJ1-4|NA|TRBV29-1
TGCAGCGTTGAATTGGGGCCTGGGGAAAAACTGTTTTTT
CSVELGPGEKLFF
>NA|TRBJ1-4|NA|TRBV29-1
TGCAGCGTTGAAGTACCGGGGAGTAATGAAAAACTGTTTTTT
CSVEVPGSNEKLFF
>NA|TRBJ2-4|TRBD1|TRBV4-1
TGCGCCAGCAGCCAAGACGGGCCGGACAGGGGTCAAGTAAACATTCAGTACTTC
CASSQDGPDRGQVNIQYF
>NA|TRBJ2-5|NA|TRBV29-1
TGCAGCGCCCGGGGGGCTGGGCAAGAGACCCAGTACTTC
CSARGAGQETQYF
>few|TRBJ2-7|NA|TRBV7-3
TGTGCCAGCAGCCCGGACATCTCCTACGAGCAGTACTTC
CASSPDISYEQYF
>few|TRBJ2-7|TRBD1|TRBV5-1
TGCGCCAGCAGCCCTGGGACAGGAAGACTCGAGCAGTACTTC
CASSPGTGRLEQYF
>NA|TRBJ1-6|TRBD1|TRBV5-1
TGCGCCACCACCGTGGGACAGCCTAATTCACCCCTCCACTTT
CATTVGQPNSPLHF
>NA|TRBJ2-5|NA|TRBV5-1
TGCGCCAGCAGCTTGGGAGGGGGAGCCCAAGAGACCCAGTACTTC
CASSLGGGAQETQYF
>NA|TRBJ2-7|NA|TRBV21-1
TGTGCCAGCAGCAAACGCCGCCCGGGACACCCCCACGAGCAGTACTTC
CASSKRRPGHPHEQYF
>NA|TRBJ2-5|NA|TRBV28
TGTGCCAGCAGCTCCCTCTCCCGGGGGAAGAAGACCCAGTACTTC
CASSSLSRGKKTQYF
>NA|TRBJ2-3|TRBD2|TRBV29-1
TGCAGCGTTGGGATAGCGGGCGCAGATACGCAGTATTTT
CSVGIAGADTQYF
>once|TRBJ1-5|NA|TRBV6-5
TGTGCCAGCAGCATCCAGAGGGATCAGCCCCAGCATTTT
CASSIQRDQPQHF
>NA|TRBJ2-3|NA|TRBV6-5
TGTGCCAGCAGTTATAGGGGGGCAGGCACAGATACGCAGTATTTT
CASSYRGAGTDTQYF
>NA|TRBJ2-1|TRBD2|TRBV5-1
TGCGCCAGCAGCTTGGAGTCCAGCGGGGGGTACAATGAGCAGTTCTTC
CASSLESSGGYNEQFF
>few|TRBJ1-1|NA|TRBV19
TGTGCCAGTGGGGTACAGGGGAACACTGAAGCTTTCTTT
CASGVQGNTEAFF
>NA|TRBJ2-7|NA|TRBV27
TGTGCCAGCAGTCCCCAAGGGGCCCCACAGTACTTC
CASSPQGAPQYF
>NA|TRBJ1-2|TRBD1|TRBV6-5
TGTGCCAGCAGCCGGACAGGGTTTGATGGCTACACCTTC
CASSRTGFDGYTF
>NA|TRBJ1-2|NA|TRBV2
TGTGCCAGCATTATGGACGGGAGTCGAGACTATGGCTACACCTTC
CASIMDGSRDYGYTF
>NA|TRBJ1-1|NA|TRBV29-1
TGCAGCTCACGAGGAGACATGAACACTGAAGCTTTCTTT
CSSRGDMNTEAFF
>NA|TRBJ2-5|TRBD2|TRBV2
TGTGCCAGCAGACCGGGACTAGCGCATGAGACCCAGTACTTC
CASRPGLAHETQYF
>NA|TRBJ2-3|NA|TRBV9
TGTGCCAGCAGCGTAGGGGTGGGGTTTACAGATACGCAGTATTTT
CASSVGVGFTDTQYF
>NA|TRBJ1-2|NA|TRBV5-1
TGCGCCAGCAGCTCCCCCCCAGACGGCTACACCTTC
CASSSPPDGYTF
>NA|TRBJ1-2|NA|TRBV29-1
TGCAGCGTTGAAGAACGGAGACCCTCCTATGGCTACACCTTC
CSVEERRPSYGYTF
>NA|TRBJ1-2|NA|TRBV6-5
TGTGCCAGCAGCTATCTGGGCCGTATCTCTTATGGCTACACCTTC
CASSYLGRISYGYTF
>NA|TRBJ2-5|NA|TRBV10-3
TGTGCCATCAGTGAGTTCGGACAGGGAGGGGAGACCCAGTACTTC
CAISEFGQGGETQYF
>NA|TRBJ2-1|NA|TRBV5-1
TGCGCCAGCAGCTTGGACACCGACAATGAGCAGTTCTTC
CASSLDTDNEQFF
>NA|TRBJ2-7|NA|TRBV5-1
TGCGCCAGCAGTCCGACAGCTGGTGGCTCCTACGAGCAGTACTTC
CASSPTAGGSYEQYF